This T cell receptor (beta chain) was identified during a study of cytomegalovirus exposure and HLA in healthy donors. The table lists this clone with a few counts. Trimming took 0 bases from V and 7 from J; bases not matched to a gene: 10. Germline assignment: CDR1 LGHNA and CDR2 YNFKEQ. This CDR3 has 16 amino acids. PCR employed 60 Vbeta and 13 Jbeta primers. Sequencing was performed with immunoSEQ multiplex PCR; in TCRdb, only in-frame clones are kept and a portion is missing. The profile shows 130,000 or so clones, approximately 10% of them singletons. Sequenced: PBMCs. This clonotype was obtained from a woman between 40 and 50 years old in good health and CMV-seropositive. The gene calls are TRBV4-2 and TRBJ1-2, with 8 bases lining up with TRBD1. The CDR3, as DNA: TGTGCCAGCAGCCAAGATACTGCAGGGGGCATCGGTGGCTACACCTTC. It translates to CASSQDTAGGIGGYTF.